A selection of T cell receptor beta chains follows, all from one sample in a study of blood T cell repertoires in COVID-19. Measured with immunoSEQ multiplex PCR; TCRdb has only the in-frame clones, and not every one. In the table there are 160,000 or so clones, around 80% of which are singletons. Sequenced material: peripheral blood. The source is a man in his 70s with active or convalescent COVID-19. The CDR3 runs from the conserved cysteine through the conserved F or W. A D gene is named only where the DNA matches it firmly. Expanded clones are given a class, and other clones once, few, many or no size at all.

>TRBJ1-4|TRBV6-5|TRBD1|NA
CASSSLPQGNEKLFF
TGTGCCAGCAGTTCCCTTCCACAGGGGAATGAAAAACTGTTTTTT
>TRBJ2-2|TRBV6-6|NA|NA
CASSYSFQKNTGELFF
TGTGCCAGCAGTTACTCGTTTCAGAAAAACACCGGGGAGCTGTTTTTT
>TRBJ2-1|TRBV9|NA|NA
CASSVVEGAVQNEQFF
TGTGCCAGCAGCGTAGTGGAGGGAGCGGTTCAAAATGAGCAGTTCTTC
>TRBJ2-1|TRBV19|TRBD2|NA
CASKGVGTSGRGEQFF
TGTGCCAGTAAGGGTGTGGGTACTAGCGGGAGAGGTGAGCAGTTCTTC
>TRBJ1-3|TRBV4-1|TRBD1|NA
CASSTGETNSGNTIYF
TGCGCCAGCAGCACAGGGGAGACCAACTCTGGAAACACCATATATTTT
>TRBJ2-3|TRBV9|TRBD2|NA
CASSARLAGGTDTQYF
TGTGCCAGCAGCGCCAGACTAGCGGGGGGAACAGATACGCAGTATTTT
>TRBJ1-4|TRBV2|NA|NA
CASSARGWVNEKLFF
TGTGCCAGCAGTGCCAGGGGCTGGGTAAATGAAAAACTGTTTTTT
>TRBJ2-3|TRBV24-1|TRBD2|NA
CATSDSLGLAGGTDTQYF
TGTGCCACCAGTGATTCTCTGGGACTAGCGGGGGGCACAGATACGCAGTATTTT
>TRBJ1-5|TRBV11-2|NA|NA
CASSLEDGQPQHF
TGTGCCAGCAGCTTGGAGGACGGGCAGCCCCAGCATTTT
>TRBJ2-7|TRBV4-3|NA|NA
CASSQGNRDEQYF
TGCGCCAGCAGCCAAGGGAACAGGGACGAGCAGTACTTC
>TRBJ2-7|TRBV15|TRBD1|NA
CATSRASPGTGVDEQYF
TGTGCCACCAGCAGAGCATCCCCCGGGACAGGGGTTGACGAGCAGTACTTC
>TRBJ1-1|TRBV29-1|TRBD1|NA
CSGGQGATEAFF
TGCAGCGGCGGACAGGGGGCAACTGAAGCTTTCTTT
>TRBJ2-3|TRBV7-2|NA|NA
CASSLRGSARTDTQYF
TGTGCCAGCAGCTTAAGAGGCAGCGCGCGCACAGATACGCAGTATTTT
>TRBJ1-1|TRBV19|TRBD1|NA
CASSSRTGLNTEAFF
TGTGCCAGTAGTTCACGGACAGGGCTAAACACTGAAGCTTTCTTT
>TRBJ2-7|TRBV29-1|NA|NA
CSAAGLSSNERYF
TGCAGCGCCGCGGGACTCTCCTCAAACGAGCGGTACTTC
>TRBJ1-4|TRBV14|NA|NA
CASSQVQGYEKLFF
TGTGCCAGCAGCCAAGTTCAGGGGTACGAAAAACTGTTTTTT
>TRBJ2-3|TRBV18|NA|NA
CASSPTASPDTQYF
TGTGCCAGCTCACCGACGGCTAGCCCAGATACGCAGTATTTT
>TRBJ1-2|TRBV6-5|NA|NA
CASGNRANYGYTF
TGTGCCAGCGGTAACAGGGCCAACTATGGCTACACCTTC
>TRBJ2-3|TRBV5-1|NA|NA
CASSLPTSTDTQYF
TGCGCCAGCAGCTTGCCCACTAGCACAGATACGCAGTATTTT
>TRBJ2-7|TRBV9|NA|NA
CASSVGTEGYEQYF
TGTGCCAGCAGCGTAGGAACGGAGGGATACGAGCAGTACTTC
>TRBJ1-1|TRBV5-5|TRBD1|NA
CASSLTGGYMNTEAFF
TGTGCCAGCAGCTTGACAGGGGGCTATATGAACACTGAAGCTTTCTTT
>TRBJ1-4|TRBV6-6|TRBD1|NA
CASIQGNRKLFF
TGTGCCAGCATACAGGGGAATCGGAAACTGTTTTTT
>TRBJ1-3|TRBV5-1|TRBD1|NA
CASSSGQDFGNTIYF
TGCGCCAGCAGTTCCGGACAGGATTTTGGAAACACCATATATTTT
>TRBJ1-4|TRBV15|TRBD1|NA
CATSRVQGTNEKLFF
TGTGCCACCAGCAGGGTACAGGGGACTAATGAAAAACTGTTTTTT
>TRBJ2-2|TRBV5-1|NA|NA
CASSDPAENTGELFF
TGCGCCAGCAGCGATCCAGCGGAGAACACCGGGGAGCTGTTTTTT
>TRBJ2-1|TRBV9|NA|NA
CASSAGASSYNEQFF
TGTGCCAGCAGCGCTGGGGCTAGCTCCTACAATGAGCAGTTCTTC
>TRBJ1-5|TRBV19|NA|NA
CASSMVGGGGQPQHF
TGTGCCAGTAGTATGGTTGGCGGTGGCGGACAGCCCCAGCATTTT
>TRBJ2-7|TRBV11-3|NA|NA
CASSLGGQGKREQYF
TGTGCCAGCAGCTTGGGAGGGCAGGGGAAGCGCGAGCAGTACTTC
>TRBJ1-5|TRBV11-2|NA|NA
CASSAPGVNQPQHF
TGTGCCAGCAGCGCCCCAGGGGTAAATCAGCCCCAGCATTTT
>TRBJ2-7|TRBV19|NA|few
CASSRLGFSSYEQYF
TGTGCCAGTAGCCGCCTCGGGTTTAGCTCCTACGAGCAGTACTTC
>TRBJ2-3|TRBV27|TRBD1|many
CASSLRDSYTDTQYF
TGTGCCAGCAGTTTAAGGGACAGCTACACAGATACGCAGTATTTT
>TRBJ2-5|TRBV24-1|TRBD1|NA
CATSEKDREETQYF
TGTGCCACCAGTGAGAAGGACAGGGAAGAGACCCAGTACTTC
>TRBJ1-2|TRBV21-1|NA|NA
CASSKARTGLNYGYTF
TGTGCCAGCAGCAAAGCGCGGACAGGGCTTAACTATGGCTACACCTTC
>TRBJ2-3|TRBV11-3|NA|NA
CASSQTTGLSTQYF
TGTGCCAGCAGCCAGACTACAGGGCTAAGTACGCAGTATTTT
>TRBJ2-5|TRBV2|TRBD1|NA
CASSWTGMGEGAQYF
TGTGCCAGCTCATGGACAGGGATGGGAGAAGGGGCCCAGTACTTC
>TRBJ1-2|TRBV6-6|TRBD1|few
CASSMDRSGLNGYTF
TGTGCCAGCAGTATGGACAGGTCGGGACTGAATGGCTACACCTTC
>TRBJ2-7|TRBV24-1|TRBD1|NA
CATSAQASDRAYEQYF
TGTGCCACCAGTGCGCAGGCATCCGACAGGGCCTACGAGCAGTACTTC
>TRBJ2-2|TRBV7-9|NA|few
CASSFSGGYTGELFF
TGTGCCAGCAGCTTCTCCGGGGGTTACACCGGGGAGCTGTTTTTT
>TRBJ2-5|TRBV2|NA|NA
CASSPEQAAGETQYF
TGTGCCAGCAGTCCCGAACAGGCGGCTGGGGAGACCCAGTACTTC
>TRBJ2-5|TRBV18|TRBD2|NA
CASSPPGTSGALTQYF
TGTGCCAGCTCACCACCCGGGACTAGCGGGGCTTTGACCCAGTACTTC
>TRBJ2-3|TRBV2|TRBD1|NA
CAGRDRGLDTQYF
TGTGCCGGTCGGGACAGGGGATTAGATACGCAGTATTTT
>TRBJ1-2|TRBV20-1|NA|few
CSASPGGQYYGYTF
TGCAGTGCTAGTCCGGGAGGACAGTACTATGGCTACACCTTC
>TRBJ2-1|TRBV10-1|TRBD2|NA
CASSEPPAGVDEQFF
TGCGCCAGCAGTGAGCCCCCAGCGGGAGTGGATGAGCAGTTCTTC
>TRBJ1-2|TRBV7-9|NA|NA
CASSLQASFRQADGYTF
TGTGCCAGCAGCTTACAGGCCTCGTTTCGACAGGCGGATGGCTACACCTTC
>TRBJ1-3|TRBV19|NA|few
CASSPPGTTGNTIYF
TGTGCCAGTAGCCCACCGGGAACCACTGGAAACACCATATATTTT
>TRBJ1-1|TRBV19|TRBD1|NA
CASRYQDRTNTEAFF
TGTGCCAGTAGGTATCAGGACAGGACAAACACTGAAGCTTTCTTT
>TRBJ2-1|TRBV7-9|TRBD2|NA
CASSLGTSGENEQFF
TGTGCCAGCAGCTTAGGGACTAGCGGGGAAAATGAGCAGTTCTTC
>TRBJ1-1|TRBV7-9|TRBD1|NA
CASRRDRISGAFF
TGTGCCAGCAGACGGGACAGGATAAGCGGAGCTTTCTTT